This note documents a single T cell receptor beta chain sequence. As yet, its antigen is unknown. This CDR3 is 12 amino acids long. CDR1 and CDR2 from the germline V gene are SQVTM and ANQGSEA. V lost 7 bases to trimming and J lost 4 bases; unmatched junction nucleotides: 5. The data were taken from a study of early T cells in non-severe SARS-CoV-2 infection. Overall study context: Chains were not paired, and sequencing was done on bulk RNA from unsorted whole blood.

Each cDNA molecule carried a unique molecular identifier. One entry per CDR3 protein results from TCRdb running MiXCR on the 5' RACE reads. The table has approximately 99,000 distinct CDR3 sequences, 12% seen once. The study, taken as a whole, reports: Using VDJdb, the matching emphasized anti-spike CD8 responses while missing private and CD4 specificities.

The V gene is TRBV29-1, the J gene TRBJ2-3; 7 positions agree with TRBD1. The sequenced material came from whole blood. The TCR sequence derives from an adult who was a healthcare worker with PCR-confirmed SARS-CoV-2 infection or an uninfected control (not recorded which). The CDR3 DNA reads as TGCAGCGGAGAGACAGGGTCAGATACGCAGTATTTT. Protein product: CSGETGSDTQYF.